These T cell receptor beta chains were read from a single sample in a study of blood T cell repertoires in COVID-19. Some clones are missing from TCRdb's copy, which holds only in-frame ones; the method was immunoSEQ multiplex PCR. Of 150,000 to 200,000 clones in the sample, 86% were seen once. What was sequenced was PBMCs or T cells enriched from blood (not recorded which). The receptors shown here come from a woman between 25 and 40 years old who had recovered from COVID-19. CDR3s include the opening cysteine and the closing phenylalanine or tryptophan. D genes are given only for firm matches. Only part of the rows carry a size: once, few, many, or a class if the clone is expanded.

v_gene	abundance	d_gene	j_gene	CDR3nt	CDR3aa
TRBV2	NA	TRBD1	TRBJ2-2	TGTGCCAGCAGTGAAACGCAGGGGGCAAACACCGGGGAGCTGTTTTTT	CASSETQGANTGELFF
TRBV18	NA	NA	TRBJ1-3	TGTGCCAGCTCAATGACCCCGGACAGATCCTCTGGAAACACCATATATTTT	CASSMTPDRSSGNTIYF
TRBV5-5	NA	TRBD2	TRBJ2-1	TGTGCCAGCAGCCAGAGGCGGGCTAGCGGCTCGGATGAGCAGTTCTTC	CASSQRRASGSDEQFF
TRBV6-5	NA	NA	TRBJ1-5	TGTGCCAGCAATTACCACCGGGGGAGCAATCAGCCCCAGCATTTT	CASNYHRGSNQPQHF
TRBV2	NA	NA	TRBJ1-3	TGTGCCAGCAGTCTTCAGTCACACTCTGGAAACACCATATATTTT	CASSLQSHSGNTIYF
TRBV5-5	NA	TRBD1	TRBJ1-6	TGTGCCAGCAGGTTGACAGGGTTCTATAATTCACCCCTCCACTTT	CASRLTGFYNSPLHF
TRBV19	few	TRBD2	TRBJ2-2	TGTGCCAGTAGTATTGGCATTGGGATACTAGCGGGAGATAGCACCGGGGAGCTGTTTTTT	CASSIGIGILAGDSTGELFF
TRBV12-3/TRBV12-4	NA	TRBD1	TRBJ2-5	TGTGCCAGCAGCCCCACAGGGGTAGAGACCCAGTACTTC	CASSPTGVETQYF
TRBV5-1	NA	NA	TRBJ2-3	TGCGCCAGCAGCTTGGGGGCCGACACAGATACGCAGTATTTT	CASSLGADTDTQYF
TRBV6-4	NA	TRBD2	TRBJ2-1	TGTGCCAGCAAAGTAGTAGCGGGAGACTACAATGAGCAGTTCTTC	CASKVVAGDYNEQFF
TRBV3-1/TRBV3-2	NA	NA	TRBJ2-7	TGTGCCAGCAGCCGAAAATGGGCACCCAGGGGGGCGGACCGCGAGCAGTACTTC	CASSRKWAPRGADREQYF